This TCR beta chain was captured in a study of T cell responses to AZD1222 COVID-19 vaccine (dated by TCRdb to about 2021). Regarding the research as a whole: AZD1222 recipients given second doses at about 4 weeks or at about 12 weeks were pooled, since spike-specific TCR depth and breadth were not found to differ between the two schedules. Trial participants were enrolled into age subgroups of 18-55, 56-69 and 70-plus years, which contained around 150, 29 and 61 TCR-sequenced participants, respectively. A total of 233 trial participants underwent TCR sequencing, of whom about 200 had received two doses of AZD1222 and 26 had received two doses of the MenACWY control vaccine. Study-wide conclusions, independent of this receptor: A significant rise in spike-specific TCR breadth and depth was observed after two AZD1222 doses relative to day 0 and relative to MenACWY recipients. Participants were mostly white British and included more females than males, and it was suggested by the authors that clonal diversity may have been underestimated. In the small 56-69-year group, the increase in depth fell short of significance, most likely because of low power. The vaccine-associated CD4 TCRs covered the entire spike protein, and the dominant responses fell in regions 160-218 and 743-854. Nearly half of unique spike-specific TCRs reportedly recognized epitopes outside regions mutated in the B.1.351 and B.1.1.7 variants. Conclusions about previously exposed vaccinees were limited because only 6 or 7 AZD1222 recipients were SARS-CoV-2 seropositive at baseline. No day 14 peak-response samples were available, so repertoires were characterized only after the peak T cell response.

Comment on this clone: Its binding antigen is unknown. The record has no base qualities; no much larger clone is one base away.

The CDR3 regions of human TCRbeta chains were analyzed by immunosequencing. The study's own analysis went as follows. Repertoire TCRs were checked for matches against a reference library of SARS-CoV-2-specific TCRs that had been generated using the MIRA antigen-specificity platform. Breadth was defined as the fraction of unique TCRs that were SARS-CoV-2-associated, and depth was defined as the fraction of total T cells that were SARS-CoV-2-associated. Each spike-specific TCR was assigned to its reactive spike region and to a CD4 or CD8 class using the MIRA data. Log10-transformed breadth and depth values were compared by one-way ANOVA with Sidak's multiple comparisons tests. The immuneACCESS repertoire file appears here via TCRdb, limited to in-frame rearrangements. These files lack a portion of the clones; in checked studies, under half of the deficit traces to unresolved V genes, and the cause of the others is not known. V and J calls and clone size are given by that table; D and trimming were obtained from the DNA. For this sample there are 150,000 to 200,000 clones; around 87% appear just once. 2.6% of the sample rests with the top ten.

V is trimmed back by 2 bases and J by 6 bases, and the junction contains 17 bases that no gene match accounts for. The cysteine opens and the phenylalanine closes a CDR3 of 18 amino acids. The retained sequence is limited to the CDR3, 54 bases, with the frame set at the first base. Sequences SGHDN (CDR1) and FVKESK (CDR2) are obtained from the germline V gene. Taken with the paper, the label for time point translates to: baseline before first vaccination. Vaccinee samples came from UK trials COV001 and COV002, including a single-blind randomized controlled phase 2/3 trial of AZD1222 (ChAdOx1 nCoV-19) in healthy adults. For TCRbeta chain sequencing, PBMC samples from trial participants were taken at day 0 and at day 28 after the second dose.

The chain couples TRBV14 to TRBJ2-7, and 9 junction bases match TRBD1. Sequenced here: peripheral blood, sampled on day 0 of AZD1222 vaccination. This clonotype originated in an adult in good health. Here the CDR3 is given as CASSQRQGDFVGLTEQYF. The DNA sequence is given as TGTGCCAGCAGCCAAAGACAGGGGGATTTTGTAGGGTTGACCGAGCAGTACTTC. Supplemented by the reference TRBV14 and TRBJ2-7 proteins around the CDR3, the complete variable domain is EAGVTQFPSHSVIEKGQTVTLRCDPISGHDNLYWYRRVMGKEIKFLLHFVKESKQDESGMPNNRFLAERTGGTYSTLKVQPAELEDSGVYFCASSQRQGDFVGLTEQYFGPGTRLTVT.